This T cell receptor (beta chain) was profiled in a study of T cell changes during pregnancy in multiple sclerosis (dated by TCRdb to about 2019). Context from the whole study: In women with multiple sclerosis, the researchers looked at how the T cell repertoire shifted as pregnancy progressed.

On this clone itself: Which antigen it targets is not known. Base qualities are not recorded, but no much larger clone differs from it by a single base.

Libraries were made using the immunoSEQ multiplex PCR assay. Drawn from immuneACCESS, this table holds only the in-frame rearrangements with V and J called that TCRdb kept. Clones are partly lost; checked studies trace under half to an unresolved V gene and leave the rest unexplained. The sample profile shows 70,000 to 80,000 clones; around 94% of them were found once. Clones ranked in the top ten supply 0.58% of the sample. The clonotype originates from a female donor with multiple sclerosis, enrolled in a pregnancy study. Source: peripheral blood, taken in the third trimester of pregnancy.

The sequenced DNA is TGTGCCAGCAGCTTCTCAGGGAACTATAATTCACCCCTCCACTTT. This encodes CASSFSGNYNSPLHF. This chain joins TRBV5-5 to TRBJ1-6; tentative D gene TRBD1, with 5 bases matching. V is cut by 2 bases and J by 3 bases, and the space between the germline ends is 9 bases. Via the germline V gene (reference sequence), CDR1 is SGHKS and CDR2 YYEKEE. The CDR3 starts with the cysteine, ends with the phenylalanine, and has 15 residues. Just the 45-base CDR3 DNA is kept, in frame starting at base 1.